The sequence of this T cell receptor (beta chain) was determined in a study of memory CD4+ T cells and cytomegalovirus serostatus. Across the whole study: Of the healthy Belgian adults, nine or ten were CMV seropositive and 20 to 30 seronegative. General study points: Repertoires predicted CMV serostatus with median bootstrapped AUC of 0.95.

This CDR3 spans 14 amino acids. V lost 5 bases and J lost 6, with 16 bases in between. Per germline, CDR1 MNHEY and CDR2 SVGAGI. Single viable CD3+CD4+CD8-CD45RO+ cells were sorted as the memory CD4+ T cells. Serostatus was set by detecting CMV pp150, pp28, p38, p52 IgG. This clone is labeled as medium-sized. The antigen is not known. Authors' data handling: Out-of-frame sequences were removed, leaving 2,204,828 distinct TCRbeta sequences. Assay: immunoSEQ multiplex PCR; the TCRdb copy retains only in-frame clones and omits some. The V and J calls and the clone size are those of that table, but D and trimming were determined from the DNA. Of about 82,000 clones listed, 65% to 85% are singletons.

The sample comprised memory CD4+ T cells from blood. The source is an adult in good health and CMV-seronegative. This chain connects TRBV6-5 to TRBJ1-2; tentatively, D is TRBD1 (6 bases). Written as DNA, the CDR3 is TGTGCCAGCAGTATAAACTACGGGGGCGATGGCTACACCTTC. Residues: CASSINYGGDGYTF.